This T cell receptor (beta chain) comes out of a study of T cell responses to AZD1222 COVID-19 vaccine. The wider study: Second-dose intervals of approximately 4 or approximately 12 weeks were pooled.

Looked up from germline, CDR1 is LGHDT and CDR2 is YNNKEL (reference sequence). This CDR3 is 14 amino acids long. V was shortened by 1 base and J by 0 bases, with 4 bases between the two germline ends. General study findings and limits: Clonal diversity may have been underestimated in mostly white British donors.

With regard to this clone: Its antigen remains unknown.

Repertoires were generated with immunoSEQ multiplex PCR, while TCRdb's copy carries only in-frame clones and drops some. Here the sample spans 73,000 or so clones, about 87% being singletons. The source was peripheral blood, collected on day 0 of AZD1222 vaccination. V and J are TRBV3-1 (or the pseudogene TRBV3-2) and TRBJ1-5; D is undetermined. The sequence was obtained from an adult in good health. Here the CDR3 DNA reads TGTGCCAGCAGCCAAGGCTCTAGCAATCAGCCCCAGCATTTT. It codes for CASSQGSSNQPQHF.